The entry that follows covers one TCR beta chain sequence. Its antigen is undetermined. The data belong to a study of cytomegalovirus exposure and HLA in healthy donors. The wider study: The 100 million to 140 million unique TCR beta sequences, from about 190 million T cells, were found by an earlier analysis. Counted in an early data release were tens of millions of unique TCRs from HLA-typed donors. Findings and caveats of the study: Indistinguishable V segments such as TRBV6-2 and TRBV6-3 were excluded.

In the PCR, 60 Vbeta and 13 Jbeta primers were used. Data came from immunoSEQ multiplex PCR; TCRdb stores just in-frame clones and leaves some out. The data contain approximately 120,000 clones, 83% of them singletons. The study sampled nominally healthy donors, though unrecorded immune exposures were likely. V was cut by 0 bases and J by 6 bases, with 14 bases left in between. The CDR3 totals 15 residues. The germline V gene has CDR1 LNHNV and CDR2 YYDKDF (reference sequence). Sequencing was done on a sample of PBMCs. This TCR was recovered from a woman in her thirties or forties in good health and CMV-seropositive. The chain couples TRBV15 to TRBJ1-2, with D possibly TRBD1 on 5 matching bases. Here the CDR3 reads CATSRDGDLADGYTF. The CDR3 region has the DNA TGTGCCACCAGCAGAGATGGGGACCTAGCGGATGGCTACACCTTC.